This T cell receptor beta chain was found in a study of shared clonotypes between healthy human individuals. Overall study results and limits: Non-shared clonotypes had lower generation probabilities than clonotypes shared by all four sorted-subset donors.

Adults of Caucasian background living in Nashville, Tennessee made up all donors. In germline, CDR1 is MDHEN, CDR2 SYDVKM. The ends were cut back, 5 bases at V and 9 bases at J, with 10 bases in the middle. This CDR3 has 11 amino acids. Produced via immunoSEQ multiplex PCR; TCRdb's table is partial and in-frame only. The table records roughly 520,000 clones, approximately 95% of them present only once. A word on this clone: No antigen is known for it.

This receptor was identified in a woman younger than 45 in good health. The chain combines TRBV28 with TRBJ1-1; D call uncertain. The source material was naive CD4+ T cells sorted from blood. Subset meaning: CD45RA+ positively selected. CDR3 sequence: CASSLLTKAFF. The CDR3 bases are TGTGCCAGCAGTCTCCTGACAAAAGCTTTCTTT.